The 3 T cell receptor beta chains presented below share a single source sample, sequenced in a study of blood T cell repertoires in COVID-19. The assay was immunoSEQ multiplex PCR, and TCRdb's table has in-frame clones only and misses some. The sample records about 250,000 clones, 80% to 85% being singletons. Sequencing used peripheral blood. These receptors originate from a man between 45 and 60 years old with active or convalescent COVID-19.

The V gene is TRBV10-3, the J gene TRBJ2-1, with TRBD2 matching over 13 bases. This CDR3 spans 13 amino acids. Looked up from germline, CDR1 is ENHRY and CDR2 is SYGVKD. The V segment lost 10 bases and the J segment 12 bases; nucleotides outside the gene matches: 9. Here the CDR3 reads CATQTSGGRGQFF. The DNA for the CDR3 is TGTGCCACCCAGACTAGCGGGGGGCGGGGGCAGTTCTTC.

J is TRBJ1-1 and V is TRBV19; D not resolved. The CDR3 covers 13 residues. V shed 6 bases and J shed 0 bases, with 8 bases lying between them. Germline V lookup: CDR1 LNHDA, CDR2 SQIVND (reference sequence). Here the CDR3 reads CASSGILNTEAFF. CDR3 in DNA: TGTGCCAGTAGCGGTATCTTGAACACTGAAGCTTTCTTT.

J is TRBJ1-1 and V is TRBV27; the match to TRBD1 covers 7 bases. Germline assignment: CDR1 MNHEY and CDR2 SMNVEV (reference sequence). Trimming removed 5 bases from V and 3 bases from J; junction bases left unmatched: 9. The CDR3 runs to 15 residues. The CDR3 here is CASSRRGGSDTEAFF. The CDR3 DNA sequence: TGTGCCAGCAGTCGCCGAGGGGGCTCGGACACTGAAGCTTTCTTT.